This TCR beta chain is drawn from a study of blood T cell repertoires in COVID-19. Study-level background: Nucleic acid was either cDNA or gDNA, and it came from T cells, B-cell-depleted T cells, or PBMCs.

Source study methods: Quantification of nucleated cells was approximated via reference gene primer amplification. TCRdb's copy holds only in-frame clones and misses some; the assay was immunoSEQ multiplex PCR. V, J and clone size are those of that table, while D and trimming were read from the DNA. The sample has 35,000 to 50,000 clones, approximately 90% seen once; the top ten hold around 2.3%. The table lists this clone with a few counts. The source of this sequence is a human donor in a cohort sampled during active COVID-19. Sample: peripheral blood.

This CDR3 reads CASSRTGKVPYEQYF. DNA of the CDR3: TGTGCCAGCAGCCGGACAGGGAAGGTCCCCTACGAGCAGTACTTC. The rearrangement uses TRBV5-4 and TRBJ2-7; 8 bases match TRBD1. CDR1 SGHNT and CDR2 YYREEE come from the germline V gene (reference sequence). The V and J ends lost 4 bases and 2 bases, in that order; junction bases with no gene match: 8. The CDR3 consists of 15 residues. The variable domain in full, with the rest retrieved from reference TRBV5-4 and TRBJ2-7, is ETGVTQSPTHLIKTRGQQVTLRCSSQSGHNTVSWYQQALGQGPQFIFQYYREEENGRGNFPPRFSGLQFPNYSSELNVNALELDDSALYLCASSRTGKVPYEQYFGPGTRLTVT.